Given below is one T cell receptor beta chain in context. No antigen is known for it. The source of the sample is a study of Tregs in tolerant kidney transplant recipients. Broader study findings: Validation in larger populations is needed because few patients were studied. For some patients, primers changed over time, blocking nucleotide-level comparison.

Clones were sequenced by immunoSEQ multiplex PCR, and TCRdb holds only the in-frame ones, with some missing. This sample has under 85,000 clones, with roughly nine tenths found just once. The CDR3 covers 12 residues. The germline CDR1 and CDR2 sequences are KGHSH and LQKENI. Trimming cost V 5 bases and J 9 bases, with 13 bases left between them. The chain is built from TRBV18 and TRBJ1-1; D may be TRBD1 (6 bases). The sequences come from CD4+ T cells from blood, collected before the transplant. The sequence was collected from a human donor who received a combined kidney and bone marrow transplant. The CDR3 DNA reads as TGTGCCAGCTCAGATGCGGGGGGGCAAGCTTTCTTT. Translated, it gives CASSDAGGQAFF.